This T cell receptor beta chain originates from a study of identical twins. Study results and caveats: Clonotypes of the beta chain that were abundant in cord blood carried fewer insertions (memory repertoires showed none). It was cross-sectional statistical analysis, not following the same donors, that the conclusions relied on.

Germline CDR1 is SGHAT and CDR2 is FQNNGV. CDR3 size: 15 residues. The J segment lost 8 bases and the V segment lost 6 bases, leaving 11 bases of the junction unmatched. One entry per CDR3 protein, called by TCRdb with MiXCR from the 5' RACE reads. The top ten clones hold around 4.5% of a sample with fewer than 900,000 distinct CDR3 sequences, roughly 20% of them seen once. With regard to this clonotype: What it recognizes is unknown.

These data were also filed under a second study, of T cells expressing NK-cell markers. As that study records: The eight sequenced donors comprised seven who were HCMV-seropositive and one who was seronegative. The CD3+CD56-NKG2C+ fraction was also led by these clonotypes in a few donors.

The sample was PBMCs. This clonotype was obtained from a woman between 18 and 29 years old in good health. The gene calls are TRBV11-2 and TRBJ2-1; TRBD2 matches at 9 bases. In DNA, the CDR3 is TGTGCCAGCAGTTTTGCGGGAGGGCCAGCATATGAGCAGTTCTTC. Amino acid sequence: CASSFAGGPAYEQFF.